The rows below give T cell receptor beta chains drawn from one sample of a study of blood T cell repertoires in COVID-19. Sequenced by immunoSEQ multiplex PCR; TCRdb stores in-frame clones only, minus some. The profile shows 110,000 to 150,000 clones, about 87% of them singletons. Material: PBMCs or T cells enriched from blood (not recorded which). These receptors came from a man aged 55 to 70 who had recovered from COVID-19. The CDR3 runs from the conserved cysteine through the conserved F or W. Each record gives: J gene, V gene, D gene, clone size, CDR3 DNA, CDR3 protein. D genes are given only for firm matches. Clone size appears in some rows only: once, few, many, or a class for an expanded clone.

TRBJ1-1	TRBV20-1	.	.	TGCAGTGCTAGTCTGATGGGGAGGGTGCAGAACACTGAAGCTTTCTTT	CSASLMGRVQNTEAFF
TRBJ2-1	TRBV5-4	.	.	TGTGCCAGCAGCATGGCGGGGCGGGACCCCTACAATGAGCAGTTCTTC	CASSMAGRDPYNEQFF
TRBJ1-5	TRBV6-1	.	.	TGTGCCAGCAGTGAAGTGGGGGGACTTCAGCCCCAGCATTTT	CASSEVGGLQPQHF
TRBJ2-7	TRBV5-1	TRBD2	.	TGCGCCAGCAGCTTGAGCGGGGGCCCCTACGAGCAGTACTTC	CASSLSGGPYEQYF
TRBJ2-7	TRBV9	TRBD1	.	TGTGCCAGCAGCGCAGGGGGGACAGGGGTTGAGGGCGAGCAGTACTTC	CASSAGGTGVEGEQYF
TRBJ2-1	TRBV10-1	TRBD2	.	TGCGCCAGAAGTGACGGAGCGGGGGTGGGGAATGAGCAGTTCTTC	CARSDGAGVGNEQFF
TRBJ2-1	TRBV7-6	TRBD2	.	TGTGCCAGCAGTCATCAACTAGCGGGAGAAGAGGTTTACAATGAGCAGTTCTTC	CASSHQLAGEEVYNEQFF
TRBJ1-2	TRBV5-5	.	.	TGTGCCAGCAGCTTATACCCAGGGGCAAACTATGGCTACACCTTC	CASSLYPGANYGYTF
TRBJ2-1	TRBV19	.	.	TGTGCCTCGTCGACAGGTTCAACCTACAATGAGCAGTTCTTC	CASSTGSTYNEQFF
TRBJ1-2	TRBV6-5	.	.	TGTGCCAGCAGCGATCTTACAGGGTACTATGGCTACACCTTC	CASSDLTGYYGYTF
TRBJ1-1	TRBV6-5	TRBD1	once	TGTGCCAGCAGTTACTCAGGGACAGGAAGCACTGAAGCTTTCTTT	CASSYSGTGSTEAFF
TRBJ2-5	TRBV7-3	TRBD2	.	TGTGCCAGCAGCTTACTTGCGGGAGCAGGAGAGACCCAGTACTTC	CASSLLAGAGETQYF
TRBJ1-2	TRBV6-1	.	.	TGTGCCAGCAGTGACCAGATATTAGGGGCTTATGGCTACACCTTC	CASSDQILGAYGYTF
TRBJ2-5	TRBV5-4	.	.	TGTGCCAGCAGCTTAGAAGGGGGTCCTCACGAGACCCAGTACTTC	CASSLEGGPHETQYF
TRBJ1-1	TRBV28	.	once	TGTGCCAGCAGTCCCATGCGGGGGGCGAGCACTGAAGCTTTCTTT	CASSPMRGASTEAFF
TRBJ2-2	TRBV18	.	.	TGTGCCAGCTCACGACTTCGAGACACCGGGGAGCTGTTTTTT	CASSRLRDTGELFF
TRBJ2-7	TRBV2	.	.	TGTGCCGGGCGTGGGGACAACCCCTACGAGCAGTACTTC	CAGRGDNPYEQYF
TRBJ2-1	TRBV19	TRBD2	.	TGTGCCGGAATAAGGACTAGCGGGGCCTTCTCCTACAATGAGCAGTTCTTC	CAGIRTSGAFSYNEQFF
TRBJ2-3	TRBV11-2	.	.	TGTGCCAGCAGCCAACTCAGAAGGGGGGGCCCAGATACGCAGTATTTT	CASSQLRRGGPDTQYF
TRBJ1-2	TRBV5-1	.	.	TGCGCCAGCAGCTTGTGGGTGACTGACTATGGCTACACCTTC	CASSLWVTDYGYTF
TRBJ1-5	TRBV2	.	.	TGTGCCATGGCGGGTGAGCGCAATCAGCCCCAGCATTTT	CAMAGERNQPQHF
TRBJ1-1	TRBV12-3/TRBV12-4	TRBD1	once	TGTGCCAGCAAGTTGAATAGGGACAGAGGAGCTTTCTTT	CASKLNRDRGAFF
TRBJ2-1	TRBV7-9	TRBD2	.	TGTGCCAGCAGCTTACGGCTAGCGGGTATCACACCCTACAATGAGCAGTTCTTC	CASSLRLAGITPYNEQFF
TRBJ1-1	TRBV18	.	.	TGTGCCAGCTCACCAGCCAGGGTAGTTCCTGAAGCTTTCTTT	CASSPARVVPEAFF